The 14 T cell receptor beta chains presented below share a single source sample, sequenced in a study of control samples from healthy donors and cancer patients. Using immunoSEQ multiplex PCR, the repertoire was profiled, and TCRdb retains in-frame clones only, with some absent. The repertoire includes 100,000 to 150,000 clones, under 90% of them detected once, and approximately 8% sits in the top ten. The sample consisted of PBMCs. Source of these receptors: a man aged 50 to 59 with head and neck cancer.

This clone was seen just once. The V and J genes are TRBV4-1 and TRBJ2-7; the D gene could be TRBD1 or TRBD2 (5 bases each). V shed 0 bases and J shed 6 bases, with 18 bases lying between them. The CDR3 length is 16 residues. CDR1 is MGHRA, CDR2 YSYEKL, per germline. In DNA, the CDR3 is TGCGCCAGCAGCCAAGATTTCTCCGGGGCCGCCGGCGAGCAGTACTTC. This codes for CASSQDFSGAAGEQYF.

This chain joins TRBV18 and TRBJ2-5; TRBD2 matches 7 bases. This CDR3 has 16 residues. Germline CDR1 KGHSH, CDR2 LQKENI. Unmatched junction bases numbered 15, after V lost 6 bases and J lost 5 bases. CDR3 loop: CASSAPSGGGFETQYF. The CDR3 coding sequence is TGTGCCAGCTCTGCACCAAGCGGCGGGGGTTTCGAGACCCAGTACTTC.

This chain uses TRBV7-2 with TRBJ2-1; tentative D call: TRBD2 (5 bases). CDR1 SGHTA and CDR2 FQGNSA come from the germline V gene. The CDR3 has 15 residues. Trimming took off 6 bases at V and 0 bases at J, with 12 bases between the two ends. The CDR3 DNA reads TGTGCCAGCAGGGTAGCGCGGGCCTCCTACAATGAGCAGTTCTTC. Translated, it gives CASRVARASYNEQFF.

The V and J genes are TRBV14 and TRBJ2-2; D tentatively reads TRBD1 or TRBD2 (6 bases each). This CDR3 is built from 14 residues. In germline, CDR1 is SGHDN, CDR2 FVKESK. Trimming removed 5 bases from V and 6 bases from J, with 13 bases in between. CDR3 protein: CASSFYREAGELFF. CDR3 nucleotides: TGTGCCAGCAGCTTTTACAGGGAGGCCGGGGAGCTGTTTTTT.

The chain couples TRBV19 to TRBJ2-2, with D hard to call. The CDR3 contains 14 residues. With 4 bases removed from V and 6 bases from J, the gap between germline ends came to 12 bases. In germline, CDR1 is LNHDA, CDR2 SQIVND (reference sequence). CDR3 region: CASSTPSAPGELFF. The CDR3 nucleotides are TGTGCCAGTAGTACTCCATCAGCCCCCGGGGAGCTGTTTTTT.

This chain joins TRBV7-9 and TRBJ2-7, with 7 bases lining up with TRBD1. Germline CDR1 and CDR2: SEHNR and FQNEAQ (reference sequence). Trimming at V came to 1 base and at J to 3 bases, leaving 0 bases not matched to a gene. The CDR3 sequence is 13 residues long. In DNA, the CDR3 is TGTGCCAGCAGCTTAGGGACAGGCTACGAGCAGTACTTC. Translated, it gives CASSLGTGYEQYF.

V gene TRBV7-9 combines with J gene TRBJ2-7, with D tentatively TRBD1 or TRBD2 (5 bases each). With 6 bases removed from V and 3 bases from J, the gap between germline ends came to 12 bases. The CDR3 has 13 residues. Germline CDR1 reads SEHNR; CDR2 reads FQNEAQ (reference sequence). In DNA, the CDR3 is TGTGCCAGCAGTTCCGGGACCTTCTACGAGCAGTACTTC. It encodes CASSSGTFYEQYF.

DNA for the CDR3: TGTGCCAGCAGCTTAGGATTTACAGATACGCAGTATTTT. This codes for CASSLGFTDTQYF. V and J are TRBV7-9 and TRBJ2-3, with D unresolved. Germline lookup yields CDR1 SEHNR and CDR2 FQNEAQ (reference sequence). The CDR3 consists of 13 residues. V was cut by 1 base and J by 3 bases, with 5 bases left in between.

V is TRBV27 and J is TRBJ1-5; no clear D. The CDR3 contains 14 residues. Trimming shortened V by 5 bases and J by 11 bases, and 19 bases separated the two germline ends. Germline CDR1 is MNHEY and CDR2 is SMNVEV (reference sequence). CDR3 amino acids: CASSPLAFSRAQHF. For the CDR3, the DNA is TGTGCCAGCAGTCCTTTGGCGTTTAGTCGGGCCCAGCATTTT.

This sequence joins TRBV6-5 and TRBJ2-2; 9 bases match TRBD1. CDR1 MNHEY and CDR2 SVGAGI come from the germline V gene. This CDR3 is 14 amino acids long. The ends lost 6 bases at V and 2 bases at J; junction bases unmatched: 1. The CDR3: CASRTGGNTGELFF. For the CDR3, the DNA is TGTGCCAGCAGGACAGGGGGAAACACCGGGGAGCTGTTTTTT.

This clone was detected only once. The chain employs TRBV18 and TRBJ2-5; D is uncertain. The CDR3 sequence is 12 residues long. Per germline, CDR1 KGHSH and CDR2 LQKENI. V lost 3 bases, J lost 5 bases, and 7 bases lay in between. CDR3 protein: CASSPVRETQYF. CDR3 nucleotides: TGTGCCAGCTCACCGGTGAGGGAGACCCAGTACTTC.

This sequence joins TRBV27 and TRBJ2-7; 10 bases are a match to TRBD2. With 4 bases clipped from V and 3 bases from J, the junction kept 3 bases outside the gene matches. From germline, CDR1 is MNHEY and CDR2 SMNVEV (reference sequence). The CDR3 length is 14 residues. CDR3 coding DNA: TGTGCCAGCAGTTGGACTAGCGGACTCTACGAGCAGTACTTC. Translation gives CASSWTSGLYEQYF.

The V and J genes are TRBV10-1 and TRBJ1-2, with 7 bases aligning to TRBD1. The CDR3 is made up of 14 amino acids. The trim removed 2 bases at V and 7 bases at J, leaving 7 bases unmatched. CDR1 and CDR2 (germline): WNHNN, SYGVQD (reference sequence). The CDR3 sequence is CASSESRTGLGYTF. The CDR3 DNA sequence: TGCGCCAGCAGTGAGAGCAGGACAGGCCTTGGCTACACCTTC.

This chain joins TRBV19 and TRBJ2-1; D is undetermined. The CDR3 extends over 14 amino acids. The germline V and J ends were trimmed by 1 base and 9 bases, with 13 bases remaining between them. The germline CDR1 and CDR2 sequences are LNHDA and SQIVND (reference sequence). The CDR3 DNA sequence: TGTGCCAGTAGTATAGGTAATTCAGCGTTTGAGCAGTTCTTC. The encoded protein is CASSIGNSAFEQFF.